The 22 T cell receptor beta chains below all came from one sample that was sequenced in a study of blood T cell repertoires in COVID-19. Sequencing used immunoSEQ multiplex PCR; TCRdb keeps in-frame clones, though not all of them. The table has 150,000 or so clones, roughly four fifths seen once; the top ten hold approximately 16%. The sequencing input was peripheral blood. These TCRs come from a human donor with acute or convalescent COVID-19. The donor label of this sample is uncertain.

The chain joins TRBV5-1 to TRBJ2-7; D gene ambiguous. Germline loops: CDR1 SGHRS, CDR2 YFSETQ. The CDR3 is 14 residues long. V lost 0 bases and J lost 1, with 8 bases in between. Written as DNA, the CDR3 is TGCGCCAGCAGCTTGGACAACAGATCCTACGAGCAGTACTTC. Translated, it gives CASSLDNRSYEQYF.

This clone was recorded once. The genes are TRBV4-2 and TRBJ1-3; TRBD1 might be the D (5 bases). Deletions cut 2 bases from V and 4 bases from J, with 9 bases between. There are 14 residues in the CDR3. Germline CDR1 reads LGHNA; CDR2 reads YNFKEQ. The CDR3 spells CASSQSQGGNTIYF. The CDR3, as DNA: TGTGCCAGCAGCCAATCCCAGGGAGGAAACACCATATATTTT.

In DNA form, the CDR3 reads TGCGCCAGCAGCCAAGCACAGGGGGCAGGAGGCGAAAAACTGTTTTTT. Translated, it gives CASSQAQGAGGEKLFF. The rearrangement links TRBV4-3 to TRBJ1-4; 9 positions agree with TRBD1. Germline-derived CDR1 and CDR2 are LGHNA and YSLEER. This CDR3 contains 16 residues. J lost 8 bases, V lost 1 base, and 8 bases had no gene match.

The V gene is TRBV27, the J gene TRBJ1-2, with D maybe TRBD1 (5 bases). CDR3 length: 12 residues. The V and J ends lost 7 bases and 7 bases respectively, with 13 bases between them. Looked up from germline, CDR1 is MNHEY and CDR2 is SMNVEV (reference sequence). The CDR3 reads CASKIPRVGYTF. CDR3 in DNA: TGTGCCAGCAAAATTCCCAGGGTTGGCTACACCTTC.

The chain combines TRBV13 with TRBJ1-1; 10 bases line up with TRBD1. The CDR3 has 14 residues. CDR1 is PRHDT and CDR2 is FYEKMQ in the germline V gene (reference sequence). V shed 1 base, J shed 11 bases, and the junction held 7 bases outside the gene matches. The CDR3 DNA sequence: TGTGCCAGCAGCTTAGAGGGACAGGGGTTTTCGGCTTTCTTT. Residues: CASSLEGQGFSAFF.

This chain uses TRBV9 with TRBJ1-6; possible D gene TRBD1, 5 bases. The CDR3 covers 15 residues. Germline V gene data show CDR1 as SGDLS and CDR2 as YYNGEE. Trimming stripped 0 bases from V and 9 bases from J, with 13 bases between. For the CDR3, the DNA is TGTGCCAGCAGCGTAGGTACAGGTCCTGGTTCACCCCTCCACTTT. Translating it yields CASSVGTGPGSPLHF.

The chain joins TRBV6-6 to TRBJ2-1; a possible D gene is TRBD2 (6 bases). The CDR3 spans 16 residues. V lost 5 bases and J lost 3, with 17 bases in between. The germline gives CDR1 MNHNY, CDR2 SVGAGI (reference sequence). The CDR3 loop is CASSAPGGFLYNEQFF. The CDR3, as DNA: TGTGCCAGCAGTGCCCCTGGGGGGTTCCTCTACAATGAGCAGTTCTTC.

CDR3 sequence: CASSLVLGADTEAFF. For the CDR3, the DNA is TGTGCCAGCAGCTTAGTGTTGGGGGCGGATACTGAAGCTTTCTTT. The rearrangement links TRBV7-8 to TRBJ1-1, with D possibly TRBD1 on 6 matching bases. Trimming removed 1 base from V and 5 bases from J, with 14 bases in between. The CDR3 is 15 residues long. CDR1 and CDR2 (germline): SGHVS, FQNEAQ.

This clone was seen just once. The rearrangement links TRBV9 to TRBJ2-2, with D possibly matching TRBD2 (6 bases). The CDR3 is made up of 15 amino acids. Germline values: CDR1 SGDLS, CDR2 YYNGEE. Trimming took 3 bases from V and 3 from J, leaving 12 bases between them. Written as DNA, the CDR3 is TGTGCCAGCAGCGGCCAGGGACTGTACACCGGGGAGCTGTTTTTT. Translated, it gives CASSGQGLYTGELFF.

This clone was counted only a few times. CDR3 protein: CSASPGLSYEQYF. CDR3 bases: TGCAGTGCTAGTCCGGGACTGTCCTACGAGCAGTACTTC. V usage is TRBV20-1 and J usage is TRBJ2-7, with TRBD2 as a possible D gene (6 bases). V lost 3 bases and J 1 base, leaving 10 bases between the germline ends. CDR1 is DFQATT and CDR2 is SNEGSKA in the germline V gene (reference sequence). This CDR3 region has 13 residues.

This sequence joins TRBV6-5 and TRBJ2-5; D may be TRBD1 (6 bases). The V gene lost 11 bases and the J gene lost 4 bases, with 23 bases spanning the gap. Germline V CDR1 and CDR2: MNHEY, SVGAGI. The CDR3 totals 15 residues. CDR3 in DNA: TGTGCCTCCTTGGGTGGGCCAGGGGCGAGAGAGACCCAGTACTTC. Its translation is CASLGGPGARETQYF.

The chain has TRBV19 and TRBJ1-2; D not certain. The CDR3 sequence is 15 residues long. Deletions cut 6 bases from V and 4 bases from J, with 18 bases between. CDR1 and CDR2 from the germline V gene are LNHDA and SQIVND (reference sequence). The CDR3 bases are TGTGCCAGTAGCCTCGGTCTGCCGGAGACCTATGGCTACACCTTC. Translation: CASSLGLPETYGYTF.

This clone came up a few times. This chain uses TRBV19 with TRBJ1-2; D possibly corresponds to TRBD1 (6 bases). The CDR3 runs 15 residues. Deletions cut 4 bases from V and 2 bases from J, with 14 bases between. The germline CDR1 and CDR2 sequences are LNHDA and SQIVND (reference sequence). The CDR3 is CASSNSPQGNYGYTF. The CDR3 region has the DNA TGTGCCAGTAGTAACAGCCCCCAGGGGAACTATGGCTACACCTTC.

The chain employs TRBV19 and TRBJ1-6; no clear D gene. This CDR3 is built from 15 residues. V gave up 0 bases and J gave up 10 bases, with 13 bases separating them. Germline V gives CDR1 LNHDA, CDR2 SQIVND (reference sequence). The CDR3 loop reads CASSIDLLSRSPLHF. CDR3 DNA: TGTGCCAGTAGTATAGATCTACTCTCGCGGTCACCCCTCCACTTT.

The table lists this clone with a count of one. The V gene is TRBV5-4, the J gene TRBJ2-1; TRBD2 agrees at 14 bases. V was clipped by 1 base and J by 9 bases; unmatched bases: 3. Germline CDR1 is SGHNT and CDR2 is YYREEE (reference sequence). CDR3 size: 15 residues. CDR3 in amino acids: CASSLKTSGGAEQFF. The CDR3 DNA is TGTGCCAGCAGCTTGAAGACTAGCGGGGGGGCTGAGCAGTTCTTC.

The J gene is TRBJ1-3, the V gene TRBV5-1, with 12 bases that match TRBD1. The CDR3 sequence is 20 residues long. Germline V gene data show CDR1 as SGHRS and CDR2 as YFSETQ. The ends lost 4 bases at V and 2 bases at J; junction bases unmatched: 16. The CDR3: CASSPKWGQGANLAGNTIYF. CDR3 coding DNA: TGCGCCAGCAGCCCGAAGTGGGGACAGGGGGCGAATCTGGCTGGAAACACCATATATTTT.

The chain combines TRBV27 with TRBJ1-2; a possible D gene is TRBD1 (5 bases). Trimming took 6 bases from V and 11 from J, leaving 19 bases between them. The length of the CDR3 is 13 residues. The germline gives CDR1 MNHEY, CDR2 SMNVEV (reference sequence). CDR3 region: CASRRVGAAPYTF. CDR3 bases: TGTGCCAGCAGGCGTGTAGGGGCAGCCCCTTACACCTTC.

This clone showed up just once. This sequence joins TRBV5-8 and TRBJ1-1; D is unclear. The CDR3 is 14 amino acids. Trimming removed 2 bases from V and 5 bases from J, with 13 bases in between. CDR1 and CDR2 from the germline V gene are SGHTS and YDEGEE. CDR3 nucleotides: TGTGCCAGCAGCTTCGGAGGGTTGGGGACTGAAGCTTTCTTT. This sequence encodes CASSFGGLGTEAFF. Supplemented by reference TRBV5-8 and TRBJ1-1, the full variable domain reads EAGVTQSPTHLIKTRGQQATLRCSPISGHTSVYWYQQALGLGLQFLLWYDEGEERNRGNFPPRFSGRQFPNYSSELNVNALELEDSALYLCASSFGGLGTEAFFGQGTRLTVV.

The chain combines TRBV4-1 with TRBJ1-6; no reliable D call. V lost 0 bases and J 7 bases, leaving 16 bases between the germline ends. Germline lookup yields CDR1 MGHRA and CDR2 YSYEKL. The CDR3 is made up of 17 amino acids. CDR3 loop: CASSQEGNSRRNSPLHF. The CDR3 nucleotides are TGCGCCAGCAGCCAAGAAGGAAACTCTCGGCGGAATTCACCCCTCCACTTT.

This CDR3 is CSEREGGNTEAFF. CDR3 nucleotides: TGCAGCGAACGGGAGGGGGGGAACACTGAAGCTTTCTTT. The gene calls are TRBV29-1 and TRBJ1-1; D is possibly TRBD1 (6 bases). The CDR3 has 13 residues. Trimming pared 7 bases from V and 1 base from J, leaving 13 bases between. In germline, CDR1 is SQVTM, CDR2 ANQGSEA. The variable domain in full, completed from reference TRBV29-1 and TRBJ1-1, reads SAVISQKPSRDICQRGTSLTIQCQVDSQVTMMFWYRQQPGQSLTLIATANQGSEATYESGFVIDKFPISRPNLTFSTLTVSNMSPEDSSIYLCSEREGGNTEAFFGQGTRLTVV.

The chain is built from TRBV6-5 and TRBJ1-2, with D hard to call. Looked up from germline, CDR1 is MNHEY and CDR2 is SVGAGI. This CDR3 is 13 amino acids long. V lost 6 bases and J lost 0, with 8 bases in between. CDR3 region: CASRRDPNYGYTF. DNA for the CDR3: TGTGCCAGCAGGAGGGATCCTAACTATGGCTACACCTTC.

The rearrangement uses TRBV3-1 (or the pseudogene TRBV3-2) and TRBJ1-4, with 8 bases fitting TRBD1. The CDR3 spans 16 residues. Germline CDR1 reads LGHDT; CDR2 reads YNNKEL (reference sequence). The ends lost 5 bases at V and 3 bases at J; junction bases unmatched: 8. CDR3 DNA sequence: TGTGCCAGCAGCAAAGGACAGGGTACGGCTAATGAAAAACTGTTTTTT. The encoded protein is CASSKGQGTANEKLFF.